These 19 T cell receptor beta chains came from one sample sequenced in a study of T-cell reconstitution after alpha-beta-depleted transplantation in children. Preparing the TCRbeta library involved the use of unique molecular identifiers. TCRdb re-called the PCR reads through MiXCR, storing one row per CDR3 protein. The profile shows hundreds of thousands of distinct CDR3 sequences, approximately 9.6% of them singletons. Source: PBMCs from the stem cell graft donor, taken from the stem cell graft. These receptors were collected from a human donor who donated a stem cell graft to a child with SCID.

Many counts were recorded for this clonotype. This chain joins TRBV20-1 and TRBJ2-3; unclear D gene. The V gene lost 1 base and the J gene lost 2 bases, with 13 bases spanning the gap. Per germline, CDR1 DFQATT and CDR2 SNEGSKA (reference sequence). The CDR3 is made up of 15 amino acids. The CDR3 spells CSARVSAASTDTQYF. In nucleotides, the CDR3 is TGCAGTGCTAGAGTTTCAGCCGCCTCCACAGATACGCAGTATTTT.

Remarks on this clonotype: The junction and the germline gene differ at one end; a read error may be behind it. This chain links TRBV20-1 with TRBJ2-1; D remains unclear. CDR3 length: 14 residues. The germline V gene encodes CDR1 DFQATT and CDR2 SNEGSKA (reference sequence). CDR3 residues: CSAPTLSSHNEQFF. In nucleotides, the CDR3 is TGCAGTGCTCCGACACTTAGCTCCCACAATGAGCAGTTCTTC.

Only a few counts were recorded for this clonotype. The chain combines TRBV28 with TRBJ1-5, with D possibly TRBD1 on 6 matching bases. Looked up from germline, CDR1 is MDHEN and CDR2 is SYDVKM. This CDR3 is built from 13 residues. V lost 6 bases to trimming and J lost 15 bases, with 21 bases between them. CDR3 sequence (DNA): TGTGCCAGCAGCTCCGGACAGCCAGGGTTGACGCATTTT. This encodes CASSSGQPGLTHF.

There are a few counts of this clonotype. The V call is TRBV7-9, the J call TRBJ2-2; 7 bases line up with TRBD1. CDR3 length: 16 residues. Germline CDR1 and CDR2: SEHNR and FQNEAQ (reference sequence). The junction had 6 bases not matched to a gene; V was cut back by 5 bases and J by 0 bases. The chain's CDR3 is CASSAQGQSNTGELFF. CDR3 in DNA: TGTGCCAGCAGCGCCCAGGGACAGTCGAACACCGGGGAGCTGTTTTTT.

This chain uses TRBV5-1 with TRBJ2-1, with 10 bases fitting TRBD1. The J segment lost 7 bases and the V segment lost 7 bases, leaving 8 bases of the junction unmatched. Germline V CDR1 and CDR2: SGHRS, YFSETQ. This CDR3 is 14 amino acids long. This chain's CDR3 is CASGGTGALNEQFF. The CDR3 coding sequence is TGCGCCAGCGGCGGGACAGGGGCGTTGAATGAGCAGTTCTTC.

This clonotype was seen ten or more times. The rearrangement joins TRBV5-1 to TRBJ2-3; D call uncertain. The V gene lost 3 bases and the J gene lost 5 bases, with 16 bases spanning the gap. The germline V gene encodes CDR1 SGHRS and CDR2 YFSETQ. CDR3 size: 15 residues. CDR3 protein: CASSSEQPKRDTQYF. In nucleotides, the CDR3 is TGCGCCAGCAGCTCTGAACAGCCGAAACGAGATACGCAGTATTTT.

This clonotype was found a few times. The chain recombines TRBV7-9 with TRBJ1-1, with 7 bases lining up with TRBD1. V was pared by 3 bases and J by 0 bases, with 4 bases of the junction left unmatched. Per the germline V gene, CDR1 is SEHNR and CDR2 is FQNEAQ (reference sequence). This CDR3 has 15 amino acids. CDR3 region: CASSFSGTVNTEAFF. In nucleotides, the CDR3 is TGTGCCAGCAGCTTCTCCGGGACAGTGAACACTGAAGCTTTCTTT.

The rearrangement uses TRBV13 and TRBJ2-3, with 11 bases matching TRBD1. The trim removed 5 bases at V and 13 bases at J, leaving 5 bases unmatched. CDR1 and CDR2 (germline): PRHDT, FYEKMQ (reference sequence). CDR3 length: 12 amino acids. CDR3 sequence: CASSAGTGGEYF. CDR3 DNA: TGTGCCAGCAGCGCCGGGACAGGGGGGGAGTATTTT. Full variable domain (rest looked up from reference TRBV13 and TRBJ2-3): AAGVIQSPRHLIKEKRETATLKCYPIPRHDTVYWYQQGPGQDPQFLISFYEKMQSDKGSIPDRFSAQQFSDYHSELNMSSLELGDSALYFCASSAGTGGEYFGPGTRLTVL.

The chain has TRBV11-1 and TRBJ2-5; the D gene is possibly TRBD1 (6 bases). The V gene lost 5 bases and the J gene lost 5 bases, with 21 bases spanning the gap. This CDR3 contains 16 residues. Germline lookup yields CDR1 SGHAT and CDR2 FQDESV (reference sequence). This CDR3 reads CASSRTVWGVTETQYF. The CDR3 DNA sequence: TGTGCCAGCAGCAGGACAGTGTGGGGAGTTACGGAGACCCAGTACTTC.

The rearrangement joins TRBV27 to TRBJ2-7, with D perhaps matching TRBD1 (6 bases). From germline, CDR1 is MNHEY and CDR2 SMNVEV (reference sequence). Trimming left V 7 bases short and J 2 bases short, with 9 bases between. This CDR3 has 12 amino acids. The CDR3, as DNA: TGTGCCAGCAAGGACAGTACCTACGAGCAGTACTTC. Translating it yields CASKDSTYEQYF.

DNA of the CDR3: TGTGCCAGCAGCTCCACAGGGACCTTGGGGGACGAGCAGTACTTC. It is translated as CASSSTGTLGDEQYF. This rearrangement joins TRBV11-2 to TRBJ2-7, with a weak D call TRBD1 (6 bases). CDR1 and CDR2 from the germline V gene are SGHAT and FQNNGV. V was trimmed by 4 bases and J by 5 bases, leaving 18 bases between them. This CDR3 has 15 amino acids.

This clonotype has ten or more counts. The rearrangement uses TRBV25-1 and TRBJ2-7; TRBD1 is a possible D gene (5 bases). The CDR3 length is 14 residues. V lost 4 bases and J lost 5, with 15 bases in between. Germline V gene sequence: CDR1 MGHDK, CDR2 SYGVNS. The CDR3 loop reads CASSGNGAFHEQYF. The CDR3 region has the DNA TGTGCCAGCAGTGGTAATGGGGCGTTCCACGAGCAGTACTTC.

This clonotype was counted many times. This chain's CDR3 is CASSIQGLAGELFF. The DNA of the CDR3 is TGTGCCAGCAGTATACAGGGATTGGCCGGGGAGCTGTTTTTT. The V and J genes are TRBV6-5 and TRBJ2-2; possibly TRBD1 for D (6 bases). V was shortened by 5 bases and J by 6 bases, with 13 bases between the two germline ends. Germline V gives CDR1 MNHEY, CDR2 SVGAGI. The CDR3 totals 14 residues.

This clonotype was seen ten or more times. J is TRBJ2-7 and V is TRBV20-1; the D gene is possibly TRBD2 (5 bases). V gave up 0 bases and J gave up 0 bases, with 9 bases separating them. Germline V gives CDR1 DFQATT, CDR2 SNEGSKA (reference sequence). The CDR3 is made up of 14 amino acids. CDR3 DNA: TGCAGTGCTAGAGATCCCGCGGGCTCCTACGAGCAGTACTTC. Translated: CSARDPAGSYEQYF.

This clonotype was seen a handful of times. The chain uses TRBV29-1 and TRBJ2-1, with D unresolved. Germline assignment: CDR1 SQVTM and CDR2 ANQGSEA. The V end lost 5 bases, the J end lost 8 bases, and 4 bases lay between the germline ends. CDR3 length equals 9 residues. CDR3 nucleotides: TGCAGCGTTTCAGATGAGCAGTTCTTC. Protein sequence: CSVSDEQFF.

The rearrangement uses TRBV5-1 and TRBJ2-5, with D maybe TRBD1 (6 bases). V lost 3 bases to trimming and J lost 4 bases, with 13 bases between them. The CDR3 loop spans 14 amino acids. The germline gives CDR1 SGHRS, CDR2 YFSETQ. CDR3 nucleotide sequence: TGCGCCAGCAGCTCTTTTACAGGGTTAGAGACCCAGTACTTC. The encoded protein is CASSSFTGLETQYF.

This clonotype was detected only a few times. The chain employs TRBV6-1 and TRBJ1-1, with TRBD1 matching 7 bases. The CDR3 spans 15 residues. The V segment lost 4 bases and the J segment 1 base; nucleotides outside the gene matches: 6. Germline V gene sequence: CDR1 MNHNS, CDR2 SASEGT. DNA of the CDR3: TGTGCCAGCAGTGCCTCCGGGACAGAGAACACTGAAGCTTTCTTT. As protein: CASSASGTENTEAFF.

This clonotype has just a few counts. The chain employs TRBV7-3 and TRBJ2-5, with TRBD2 matching 13 bases. The V gene end was trimmed by 4 bases and the J gene end by 5 bases; junction bases not matched to a gene: 7. The CDR3 spans 16 residues. Germline V gene data show CDR1 as SGHTA and CDR2 as FQGTGA. This CDR3 reads CASSSQGLAGAETQYF. The CDR3 DNA is TGTGCCAGCAGCTCACAAGGACTAGCGGGGGCCGAGACCCAGTACTTC.

This rearrangement joins TRBV12-3 or TRBV12-4 to TRBJ2-7, with TRBD2 matching over 7 bases. CDR3 length equals 15 residues. V lost 4 bases and J lost 3; bases outside the gene matches: 9. The CDR3: CASSSLGEGIYEQYF. In nucleotides, the CDR3 is TGTGCCAGCAGTTCCTTAGGGGAGGGTATCTACGAGCAGTACTTC.